This is a list of T cell receptor beta chains from one sample in a study of T-cell memory formation after mild COVID-19. TCRdb reanalysed the 5' RACE reads using MiXCR and keeps one entry per CDR3 protein. The sample carries some 150,000 distinct CDR3 sequences, 15% to 20% recorded once. The sequenced material came from PBMCs or a T cell subset sorted from them (not recorded which). The receptors were sampled from an adult woman who had mild COVID-19 (a few samples of this study predate the infection). Cell type and time point are not known. Both conserved end residues are part of each CDR3. A D gene is named only where the DNA matches it firmly. A row's size may be missing; if present it is once, few, many or a size class.

D gene | J gene | V gene | clone size | CDR3 protein
TRBD2 | TRBJ2-1 | TRBV6-5 | - | CASRLAGGTRNEQFF
TRBD1 | TRBJ2-1 | TRBV5-5 | - | CASSYDRVRWFF
TRBD2 | TRBJ2-7 | TRBV5-1 | - | CASSDPGLAGANEQYF
TRBD2 | TRBJ2-7 | TRBV12-3/TRBV12-4 | - | CASSYSGRANEQYF
- | TRBJ1-2 | TRBV11-3 | - | CASSLGTPRITF
- | TRBJ2-3 | TRBV20-1 | few | CSASRLDTQYF
- | TRBJ1-4 | TRBV5-1 | - | CASSLAPGLHGEKLFF
- | TRBJ2-4 | TRBV7-8 | - | CASSLVGARDKNIQYF
TRBD1 | TRBJ1-2 | TRBV12-3/TRBV12-4 | - | CASRPQTGGNYGYTF
TRBD1 | TRBJ2-3 | TRBV2 | few | CASSRDRGRTDTQYF
- | TRBJ2-1 | TRBV11-3 | - | CASSSHPSSSDEQFF
TRBD1 | TRBJ2-7 | TRBV19 | - | CASSIGRGPYEQYF
TRBD1 | TRBJ1-5 | TRBV6-2/TRBV6-3 | - | CASSTNRGGNQPQHF
- | TRBJ2-3 | TRBV3-1 | few | CASSQGTASTDTQYF
TRBD2 | TRBJ2-1 | TRBV11-2 | - | CASSGTSGKGEQFF
- | TRBJ2-7 | TRBV11-2 | - | CASSSGNRVDEQYF
- | TRBJ2-5 | TRBV6-6 | - | CASSSKTRTETQYF
- | TRBJ1-3 | TRBV5-1 | few | CASSLGPTASGNTIYF
- | TRBJ2-1 | TRBV10-3 | few | CAISESTNEQFF
TRBD1 | TRBJ1-2 | TRBV10-2 | few | CASSETTGNYGYTF
- | TRBJ2-3 | TRBV7-9 | - | CASSRSQRPSTDTQYF
TRBD1 | TRBJ2-5 | TRBV4-2 | - | CASSQDHRGSQETQYF
- | TRBJ1-1 | TRBV2 | - | CARNDPPTEAFF
- | TRBJ2-6 | TRBV6-5 | few | CASSRRAPGRANVLTF
- | TRBJ1-5 | TRBV11-2 | few | CASSYEGHQPQHF
- | TRBJ2-7 | TRBV25-1 | few | CASRDLSYEQYF
- | TRBJ1-1 | TRBV5-6 | - | CASSSNTLQRREAFF
- | TRBJ2-2 | TRBV19 | - | CASSIDGTNTGELFF
TRBD2 | TRBJ2-2 | TRBV5-5 | few | CASTGTGLVTPAGELFF
- | TRBJ2-3 | TRBV7-8 | - | CASSLLTSTDTQYF